This paragraph covers one T cell receptor beta chain sequence. In its sample, this clonotype was seen a few times. It has no known antigen specificity. Base qualities are not provided; no much larger clone lies one nucleotide away. This sample is part of a study of blood T cells in healthy people across ages (dated by TCRdb to the mid-2010s). For context, the study as a whole: Template switching captured roughly one uniquely barcoded TCR beta cDNA molecule per two T cells in model experiments. The study measured age-related changes in TCR beta repertoire diversity using deep sequencing normalized with unique cDNA molecular identifiers. The donors were split into four age groups: young (average about 16 years), middle-aged (39), aged (approximately 60) and long-lived (roughly 80). To avoid experimental bias, donors of different ages were randomly spread across the sequencing lanes. Using the same blood draw, the study looked at two additional independent replicas of 1 million unique cDNA reads for two donors, one aged 18 to 30 and the other aged 80 or older.

The library was built by means of 5' RACE. Sequencer: Illumina HiSeq 2500. A second PCR of about 6 to 11 cycles was run with a J-beta primer mix and a sample-barcoded 5' primer. A template-switch 5' adaptor carrying 12 random nucleotides introduced a unique molecular identifier onto each TCR beta cDNA molecule. Each sample yielded at least 2.5 million CDR3-containing paired-end reads. The Mint cDNA synthesis kit, primed by a TRBC-specific oligonucleotide, was used to synthesize first-strand cDNA from all RNA. Following uracil-DNA glycosylase treatment, all cDNA underwent a first 18-cycle PCR with the universal primers M1SS and BC2_uni_R. The original pipeline was this. Each sample was normalized by randomly selecting 1 million high-quality reads, each carrying a distinct molecular identifier. Reads sharing molecular identifiers were discarded rather than binned into consensus sequences. MiTCR, with a Q25 quality threshold and the strictest error-elimination algorithm, was used for CDR3 identification, clonotype clustering and error correction. Lower-bound total TCR beta diversity was estimated with a nonparametric unseen species model using Euler transformation. TCRdb redid the processing of the public reads, applying fastp at Q25 and MiXCR, and retained in-frame beta chains. CDR3 protein sequences are deduplicated, and each keeps its most common genes and DNA. TCRdb, not the original authors, processed these V and J calls. This sample has some 860,000 distinct CDR3 sequences in its table, and around three fifths of those were observed once. The ten biggest clones cover around 25% of the sample.

Systemically healthy Caucasian individuals from Russia, 35 to 50 in total and aged about 6 to 100 years, were included as donors. Ten milliliters of peripheral blood were drawn from each donor into EDTA-treated Vacutainer tubes. PBMCs were isolated by Ficoll-Paque density-gradient centrifugation, with at least 6 million obtained per sample. Total RNA, at least 5.5 micrograms per sample, was extracted from PBMCs with Trizol reagent. For every donor, an aliquot of PBMCs went through flow cytometry to measure the percentages of naive CD45RAhigh/CD27high T cells. Broad study findings and their caveats: A strong correlation was found between observed TCR beta diversity and the percentage of naive T cells measured by flow cytometry. Because the CMV infection status of the donors was unknown, age-related changes in expanded clonotypes may potentially have been confounded. Estimates of total diversity from one million sequenced T cells were regarded as lower bounds and underestimates. Observed TCR beta diversity per million T cells fell roughly linearly with age, and a significant reduction was already apparent by age about 38. Compared with the aged group, more naive CD4+ T cells, fewer expanded clones and increased TCR diversity were shown by the long-lived group, suggesting age selection. Bulk unsorted PBMC profiling prevented conclusive comparison of naive and antigen-experienced compartments.

Sequencing was performed on blood. The source is a man in his forties in good health.

In nucleotides, the sequence is TGTGCCAGCAGTTTGAGGGGTCAAACCTACGAGCAGTACTTC. Its coded protein is CASSLRGQTYEQYF. The sequence is built from TRBV28 and TRBJ2-7; the D gene is possibly TRBD1 or TRBD2, each agreeing over 5 bases. According to the germline V gene, CDR1 reads MDHEN and CDR2 reads SYDVKM. V is reduced by 3 bases and J by 2 bases, leaving a spacing of 11 bases between them. The CDR3 runs 14 amino acids, cysteine and phenylalanine included. Just the 42-base CDR3 DNA is kept, in frame starting at base 1.